Listed below are T cell receptor beta chains from one sample, sequenced in a study of T cell changes during pregnancy in multiple sclerosis. The method was immunoSEQ multiplex PCR; TCRdb's version includes in-frame clones alone and lacks a portion of them. The profile shows around 33,000 clones, roughly 89% of them singletons. Sequenced here: CD8+ T cells from peripheral blood mononuclear cells, sampled in the third trimester of pregnancy. The receptors here all came from a female donor with multiple sclerosis, enrolled in a pregnancy study. Each CDR3 is given with its conserved first and last residue. A D gene is named only where the DNA matches it firmly. Rows may omit the clone size; those that give it use once, few, many or a size class.

J gene,D gene,V gene,clone size,CDR3 protein,CDR3 DNA
TRBJ1-2,TRBD1,TRBV9,NA,CASSMPSGGNYGYTF,TGTGCCAGCTCGATGCCCTCAGGGGGTAACTATGGCTACACCTTC
TRBJ2-7,NA,TRBV19,NA,CASRSLPDSIYEQYF,TGTGCCAGTAGATCCCTCCCGGACAGTATCTACGAGCAGTACTTC
TRBJ2-2,TRBD1,TRBV19,NA,CASSEDRGRQTGELFF,TGTGCCAGTAGTGAGGACAGGGGGCGTCAAACCGGGGAGCTGTTTTTT
TRBJ2-7,TRBD2,TRBV6-6,NA,CASSYSAGTSGYEQYF,TGTGCCAGCAGTTACTCAGCCGGGACTAGCGGCTACGAGCAGTACTTC
TRBJ1-1,NA,TRBV18,NA,CASSRWGGRDTEAFF,TGTGCCAGCTCCCGTTGGGGAGGCCGGGACACTGAAGCTTTCTTT
TRBJ2-5,TRBD2,TRBV4-2,NA,CASSQELAGVQETQYF,TGTGCCAGCAGCCAAGAACTAGCGGGGGTTCAAGAGACCCAGTACTTC
TRBJ2-7,NA,TRBV10-3,NA,CAISESIGSYEQYF,TGTGCCATCAGTGAGTCGATCGGCTCCTACGAGCAGTACTTC
TRBJ1-3,TRBD1,TRBV4-2,NA,CASSLWTGSGNTIYF,TGTGCCAGCAGCCTTTGGACAGGCTCTGGAAACACCATATATTTT
TRBJ2-6,NA,TRBV7-6,NA,CASSLRGLFAGANVLTF,TGTGCCAGCAGCTTACGAGGACTATTTGCTGGGGCCAACGTCCTGACTTTC
TRBJ1-3,NA,TRBV7-9,NA,CASSLSGRRDNSGNTIYF,TGTGCCAGCAGCTTATCTGGGCGTCGGGACAACTCTGGAAACACCATATATTTT
TRBJ1-1,NA,TRBV10-2,NA,CASRGNGTMGTEAFF,TGCGCCAGCAGGGGAAACGGGACAATGGGGACTGAAGCTTTCTTT
TRBJ1-4,TRBD1,TRBV7-6,once,CASSPPGGLGKLFF,TGTGCCAGCAGCCCGCCAGGGGGGCTCGGAAAACTGTTTTTT
TRBJ2-2,NA,TRBV7-9,once,CASSSGQNTGELFF,TGTGCCAGCAGCTCAGGACAGAACACCGGGGAGCTGTTTTTT
TRBJ2-3,TRBD1,TRBV5-6,NA,CASSPDRAGTDTQYF,TGTGCCAGCAGCCCGGACAGGGCTGGCACAGATACGCAGTATTTT
TRBJ1-2,TRBD1,TRBV7-9,NA,CASSSTGTGAPSFYGYTF,TGTGCCAGCAGCTCCACCGGGACAGGGGCCCCATCGTTCTATGGCTACACCTTC
TRBJ2-5,NA,TRBV29-1,NA,CSVSGVGGYQETQYF,TGCAGCGTTTCTGGTGTGGGGGGTTATCAAGAGACCCAGTACTTC
TRBJ2-5,TRBD2,TRBV7-2,NA,CASSPTQGLAGVRTQYF,TGTGCCAGCAGCCCCACTCAGGGACTAGCGGGGGTTAGGACCCAGTACTTC
TRBJ2-4,NA,TRBV5-5,NA,CASSLWGQENIQYF,TGTGCCAGCAGCTTGTGGGGCCAGGAAAACATTCAGTACTTC
TRBJ1-2,NA,TRBV14,NA,CASSQDREGEINYGYTF,TGTGCCAGCAGCCAAGATCGCGAGGGGGAGATCAACTATGGCTACACCTTC
TRBJ2-7,NA,TRBV18,NA,CASSRGGMGSLSSYEQYF,TGTGCCAGCTCACGTGGAGGGATGGGCTCTTTGTCTTCCTACGAGCAGTACTTC
TRBJ2-7,TRBD1,TRBV5-6,NA,CASSEGQGLSYEQYF,TGTGCCAGCAGCGAAGGACAGGGCCTCTCCTACGAGCAGTACTTC
TRBJ1-6,NA,TRBV5-6,NA,CASSNRTTSRRSPLHF,TGTGCCAGCAGTAACAGAACGACCAGCCGACGATCACCCCTCCACTTT
TRBJ2-2,NA,TRBV10-3,NA,CAISEGETGELFF,TGTGCCATCAGTGAGGGGGAGACCGGGGAGCTGTTTTTT
TRBJ2-7,TRBD2,TRBV7-9,NA,CASRGGTYEQYF,TGTGCCAGCAGGGGGGGGACCTACGAGCAGTACTTC
TRBJ1-5,NA,TRBV10-3,NA,CAISGGQGSNQPQHF,TGTGCCATCAGTGGGGGTCAGGGGAGCAATCAGCCCCAGCATTTT
TRBJ1-5,TRBD1,TRBV6-6,few,CASSPGTGGNQPQHF,TGTGCCAGCAGTCCCGGGACAGGGGGCAATCAGCCCCAGCATTTT
TRBJ1-1,NA,TRBV19,NA,CASSIDIRGGAAEAFF,TGTGCCAGTAGTATAGATATAAGGGGGGGTGCGGCTGAAGCTTTCTTT
TRBJ1-2,TRBD1,TRBV7-8,NA,CASSLGQGGGYTF,TGTGCCAGCAGCCTAGGACAGGGGGGAGGCTACACCTTC
TRBJ2-1,TRBD1,TRBV7-9,once,CASSSDRVNDEQFF,TGTGCCAGCAGCTCCGACAGGGTTAACGATGAGCAGTTCTTC
TRBJ1-6,NA,TRBV7-9,NA,CASSPSETGAYNSPLHF,TGTGCCAGCAGCCCGAGTGAGACGGGGGCCTATAATTCACCCCTCCACTTT
TRBJ2-5,TRBD2,TRBV5-4,NA,CASSLRLAGLTETQYF,TGTGCCAGCAGCTTGAGACTAGCGGGGCTTACAGAGACCCAGTACTTC
TRBJ1-5,NA,TRBV4-2,NA,CASSQDPRQANQPQHF,TGTGCCAGCAGCCAAGATCCTCGGCAGGCAAATCAGCCCCAGCATTTT
TRBJ2-4,TRBD1,TRBV9,NA,CASSGDRDIQYF,TGTGCCAGCAGCGGGGACAGGGACATTCAGTACTTC
TRBJ1-1,TRBD1,TRBV4-2,NA,CASSQVGDRPGITEAFF,TGTGCCAGCAGCCAAGTTGGGGACAGGCCTGGTATCACTGAAGCTTTCTTT